These 22 T cell receptor beta chains originate from one sample sequenced in a study of T cell changes during pregnancy in multiple sclerosis. Sequenced by immunoSEQ multiplex PCR; TCRdb stores in-frame clones only, minus some. The repertoire holds under 95,000 clones, with roughly 91% as singletons. The sample here was peripheral blood, taken after pregnancy. Source of these receptors: a female donor in good health, enrolled as a control in a pregnancy study.

This chain joins TRBV6-5 and TRBJ2-1, with D possibly being TRBD1 (5 bases). CDR3 length: 15 amino acids. The ends were cut back, 0 bases at V and 7 bases at J, with 13 bases in the middle. Germline assignment: CDR1 MNHEY and CDR2 SVGAGI. The CDR3 bases are TGTGCCAGCAGTTACTCGTCTCCACAGGAGAATGAGCAGTTCTTC. Protein sequence: CASSYSSPQENEQFF.

The chain has TRBV7-2 and TRBJ1-6, with D maybe TRBD1 (6 bases). Germline V lookup: CDR1 SGHTA, CDR2 FQGNSA. Trimming stripped 2 bases from V and 7 bases from J, with 24 bases between. CDR3 length: 19 amino acids. The CDR3 is CASSLLGGWQGRTNSPLHF. In nucleotides, the CDR3 is TGTGCCAGCAGCTTATTAGGGGGTTGGCAAGGTAGAACGAATTCACCCCTCCACTTT.

The chain couples TRBV4-3 to TRBJ2-1, with D tentatively TRBD2 (6 bases). Trimming pared 1 base from V and 4 bases from J, leaving 14 bases between. The CDR3 extends over 16 amino acids. Germline V gene lookup returns CDR1 LGHNA and CDR2 YSLEER. The CDR3 DNA is TGCGCCAGCAGCCAAGCCCTAGCGAGACTTTACAATGAGCAGTTCTTC. This sequence encodes CASSQALARLYNEQFF.

V is TRBV2 and J is TRBJ1-4; D possibly corresponds to TRBD1 (6 bases). V was shortened by 2 bases and J by 5 bases, with 15 bases between the two germline ends. This CDR3 comprises 16 residues. Germline CDR1 is SNHLY and CDR2 is FYNNEI. The CDR3 nucleotides read TGTGCCAGCAGTGAACCAGGTGGGGGCGCGAATGAAAAACTGTTTTTT. It specifies CASSEPGGGANEKLFF.

CDR3 region: CASSPRGVLAKNIQYF. The CDR3 nucleotides read TGTGCCAGCAGCCCCCGCGGGGTTTTAGCCAAAAACATTCAGTACTTC. The V gene is TRBV11-2, the J gene TRBJ2-4, with D possibly matching TRBD2 (6 bases). Germline assignment: CDR1 SGHAT and CDR2 FQNNGV. Trimming cost V 5 bases and J 0 bases, with 14 bases left between them. This CDR3 spans 16 amino acids.

The genes are TRBV7-9 and TRBJ2-5; 7 bases line up with TRBD1. The CDR3 consists of 16 residues. From germline, CDR1 is SEHNR and CDR2 FQNEAQ (reference sequence). V gave up 0 bases and J gave up 2 bases; unmatched junction bases: 6. The CDR3 is CASSLALKGAQETQYF. Here the CDR3 DNA reads TGTGCCAGCAGCTTAGCCCTTAAGGGGGCTCAAGAGACCCAGTACTTC.

The chain has TRBV19 and TRBJ1-5; D gene uncertain. The CDR3 totals 14 residues. The V end was cut by 9 bases, the J end by 3 bases, with 15 bases between. From germline, CDR1 is LNHDA and CDR2 SQIVND (reference sequence). CDR3 bases: TGTGCCAGCGCCTCGGCGCGGTTCAATCAGCCCCAGCATTTT. Translation gives CASASARFNQPQHF.

This rearrangement joins TRBV14 to TRBJ1-2; no reliable D call. The ends were cut back, 1 base at V and 6 bases at J, with 12 bases in the middle. The CDR3 extends over 14 amino acids. Germline CDR1 and CDR2: SGHDN and FVKESK. The CDR3 nucleotides are TGTGCCAGCAGCCAAGTATTGAGGACTGATGGCTACACCTTC. Amino acid sequence: CASSQVLRTDGYTF.

The chain recombines TRBV18 with TRBJ1-4; D ambiguous. V lost 3 bases and J 3 bases, leaving 11 bases between the germline ends. Germline assignment: CDR1 KGHSH and CDR2 LQKENI. This CDR3 comprises 15 residues. The CDR3 here is CASSPYTSPNEKLFF. CDR3 DNA sequence: TGTGCCAGCTCACCGTACACCTCCCCTAATGAAAAACTGTTTTTT. Combining the CDR3 with reference TRBV18 and TRBJ1-4 gives the whole variable domain NAGVMQNPRHLVRRRGQEARLRCSPMKGHSHVYWYRQLPEEGLKFMVYLQKENIIDESGMPKERFSAEFPKEGPSILRIQQVVRGDSAAYFCASSPYTSPNEKLFFGSGTQLSVL.

The rearrangement links TRBV7-8 to TRBJ1-1; D perhaps matches TRBD1 (6 bases). The ends were cut back, 2 bases at V and 0 bases at J, with 13 bases in the middle. CDR3 length: 16 amino acids. CDR1 and CDR2 from the germline V gene are SGHVS and FQNEAQ. This CDR3 is CASSLMGAGMNTEAFF. Here the CDR3 DNA reads TGTGCCAGCAGCTTAATGGGGGCCGGTATGAACACTGAAGCTTTCTTT.

This rearrangement joins TRBV5-1 to TRBJ1-1; the D gene is possibly TRBD1 (6 bases). Germline CDR1 and CDR2: SGHRS and YFSETQ. The germline V and J ends were trimmed by 7 bases and 4 bases, with 8 bases remaining between them. This CDR3 has 11 amino acids. The CDR3: CASQGSTEAFF. CDR3 sequence (DNA): TGCGCCAGCCAGGGGTCCACTGAAGCTTTCTTT.

As concerns this clone: The identical CDR3 is also encoded by other nucleotide sequences in the sample. The DNA for the CDR3 is TGTGCCTGGAGTGCGGGAGGCAATCAGCCCCAGCATTTT. Its translation: CAWSAGGNQPQHF. J is TRBJ1-5 and V is TRBV30; D uncertain. CDR3 length equals 13 residues. Per germline, CDR1 GTSNPN and CDR2 SVGIG (reference sequence). V lost 1 base and J lost 2, with 6 bases in between.

The chain links TRBV7-3 to TRBJ2-1; D remains unclear. There are 14 residues in the CDR3. V lost 5 bases to trimming and J lost 7 bases, with 15 bases between them. From germline, CDR1 is SGHTA and CDR2 FQGTGA. CDR3 protein: CASSPQPGLNEQFF. The CDR3, as DNA: TGTGCCAGCAGCCCTCAGCCTGGGCTGAATGAGCAGTTCTTC.

The chain recombines TRBV5-4 with TRBJ2-2; the D gene is possibly TRBD2 (7 bases). The germline V gene has CDR1 SGHNT and CDR2 YYREEE (reference sequence). The length of the CDR3 is 16 residues. With 3 bases removed from V and 6 bases from J, the gap between germline ends came to 18 bases. As DNA, the CDR3 is TGTGCCAGCAGCTCTAAGGGGGGGACCGTCCCCGGGGAGCTGTTTTTT. Its translation is CASSSKGGTVPGELFF.

In regard to this clone: Because the CDR3 is missing its conserved closing phenylalanine or tryptophan, this is likely a read error. The V gene is TRBV4-3, the J gene TRBJ1-2, with D possibly TRBD1 on 5 matching bases. Germline V lookup: CDR1 LGHNA, CDR2 YSLEER. CDR3 length: 15 residues. Trimming took off 4 bases at V and 2 bases at J, with 14 bases between the two ends. This CDR3 is CASSRSPDSNYGYTL. For the CDR3, the DNA is TGCGCCAGCAGCCGAAGCCCCGACAGCAACTATGGCTACACCCTC.

The V call is TRBV7-2, the J call TRBJ2-7; 8 nucleotides match TRBD2. J gave up 3 bases and V 5 bases, and 12 bases lay outside the gene matches. Germline CDR1 is SGHTA and CDR2 is FQGNSA. There are 16 residues in the CDR3. Here the CDR3 DNA reads TGTGCCAGCAGCCAAGACGGGAGGGGCGGCGGCTACGAGCAGTACTTC. This codes for CASSQDGRGGGYEQYF. The full variable domain, with the rest looked up from reference TRBV7-2 and TRBJ2-7, is GAGVSQSPSNKVTEKGKDVELRCDPISGHTALYWYRQSLGQGLEFLIYFQGNSAPDKSGLPSDRFSAERTGGSVSTLTIQRTQQEDSAVYLCASSQDGRGGGYEQYFGPGTRLTVT.

This sequence joins TRBV7-3 and TRBJ2-1, with TRBD2 matching 8 bases. The CDR3 covers 15 residues. The germline V gene has CDR1 SGHTA and CDR2 FQGTGA. V lost 7 bases, J lost 10 bases, and 15 bases stayed unmatched. CDR3 loop: CASMAPGLDPGEQFF. For the CDR3, the DNA is TGTGCCAGCATGGCCCCGGGACTAGACCCCGGGGAGCAGTTCTTC.

The CDR3: CASSGQAVSTDTQYF. CDR3 DNA: TGTGCCAGCAGCGGTCAGGCAGTTAGCACAGATACGCAGTATTTT. V is TRBV14 and J is TRBJ2-3; unclear D gene. With 5 bases removed from V and 0 bases from J, the gap between germline ends came to 12 bases. Germline V gene lookup returns CDR1 SGHDN and CDR2 FVKESK. The CDR3 sequence is 15 residues long.

The chain recombines TRBV11-3 with TRBJ2-5; TRBD1 matches at 9 bases. Trimming removed 0 bases from V and 5 bases from J; junction bases left unmatched: 16. The germline V gene encodes CDR1 SGHNT and CDR2 YENEEA. CDR3 length: 19 amino acids. CDR3 sequence (DNA): TGTGCCAGCAGCTTAGATCTCAATTACGAGGACAGGGGATGGGAGACCCAGTACTTC. As protein: CASSLDLNYEDRGWETQYF.

The chain employs TRBV4-2 and TRBJ1-2; 7 nucleotides match TRBD1. Germline CDR1 LGHNA, CDR2 YNFKEQ. With V trimmed by 1 base and J by 5 bases, 7 bases remained unmatched. This CDR3 is built from 15 residues. CDR3 DNA: TGTGCCAGCAGCCAAGCATGGGACAGAGCTTATGGCTACACCTTC. Its translation is CASSQAWDRAYGYTF.

The chain carries TRBV5-4 and TRBJ1-5; 8 bases align to TRBD1. The CDR3 loop spans 14 amino acids. The germline V gene encodes CDR1 SGHNT and CDR2 YYREEE (reference sequence). V trimming: 2 bases; J trimming: 7 bases; junction bases outside the gene matches: 5. CDR3 in DNA: TGTGCCAGCAGCTTACAGGGGGAACAACAGCCCCAGCATTTT. This gives the protein CASSLQGEQQPQHF.

The chain combines TRBV7-2 with TRBJ2-7; 8 nucleotides line up with TRBD1. J gave up 0 bases and V 8 bases, and 3 bases lay outside the gene matches. The CDR3 has 13 residues. Germline CDR1 is SGHTA and CDR2 is FQGNSA. CDR3 sequence reads: CASRDRSSYEQYF. DNA for the CDR3: TGTGCCAGCCGGGACAGGAGCTCCTACGAGCAGTACTTC.